Listed here are 11 T cell receptor beta chains from one sample, sequenced in a study of T cells after yellow fever vaccination. TCRdb passed the 5' RACE reads through MiXCR, listing each CDR3 protein once. The table has 150,000 to 200,000 distinct CDR3 sequences, approximately 10% seen once; the top ten hold approximately 39%. The specimen was CD8+ T cells sorted from PBMCs, collected 45 days after the yellow fever booster vaccination. Source of these receptors: a man younger than 30 who received the YFV17D yellow fever vaccine.

The V and J genes are TRBV7-8 and TRBJ2-5; D is ambiguous. Germline V gene sequence: CDR1 SGHVS, CDR2 FQNEAQ. The ends were cut back, 9 bases at V and 5 bases at J, with 10 bases in the middle. This CDR3 region has 11 residues. CDR3 amino acids: CASVGWETQYF. CDR3 nucleotides: TGTGCCAGTGTGGGCTGGGAGACCCAGTACTTC.

This clonotype was counted between two and nine times. J is TRBJ1-4 and V is TRBV29-1; D uncertain. V shed 4 bases and J shed 7 bases, with 7 bases lying between them. This CDR3 region has 11 residues. The germline CDR1 and CDR2 sequences are SQVTM and ANQGSEA. In DNA, the CDR3 is TGCAGCGTTGTGGAAGGTGAAAAACTGTTTTTT. Amino acids: CSVVEGEKLFF.

The gene calls are TRBV19 and TRBJ1-1, with D uncertain. The CDR3 covers 14 residues. Germline values: CDR1 LNHDA, CDR2 SQIVND (reference sequence). V lost 3 bases to trimming and J lost 5 bases, with 13 bases between them. In DNA form, the CDR3 reads TGTGCCAGTAGTATTAGGGCAGGAGGGACTGAAGCTTTCTTT. Its protein is CASSIRAGGTEAFF. The whole variable domain, filled in from reference TRBV19 and TRBJ1-1, reads DGGITQSPKYLFRKEGQNVTLSCEQNLNHDAMYWYRQDPGQGLRLIYYSQIVNDFQKGDIAEGYSVSREKKESFPLTVTSAQKNPTAFYLCASSIRAGGTEAFFGQGTRLTVV.

J is TRBJ2-2 and V is TRBV27; 7 positions agree with TRBD1. The length of the CDR3 is 16 residues. Germline V gene sequence: CDR1 MNHEY, CDR2 SMNVEV (reference sequence). The junction had 9 bases not matched to a gene; V was cut back by 4 bases and J by 4 bases. Written as DNA, the CDR3 is TGTGCCAGCAGTTCGGGACAGTGGGAACCCACCGGGGAGCTGTTTTTT. Its protein product is CASSSGQWEPTGELFF.

This chain uses TRBV12-5 with TRBJ2-5; D is ambiguous. This CDR3 is 15 amino acids long. Germline CDR1 reads LGHNT; CDR2 reads FRNRAP. Trimming took off 1 base at V and 5 bases at J, with 14 bases between the two ends. This CDR3 reads CASGLAGGSSETQYF. The DNA of the CDR3 is TGTGCTAGTGGTTTGGCCGGCGGATCCTCGGAGACCCAGTACTTC.

V and J are TRBV4-1 and TRBJ1-4, with no clear D. With 0 bases removed from V and 0 bases from J, the gap between germline ends came to 2 bases. CDR1 and CDR2 from the germline V gene are MGHRA and YSYEKL. The CDR3 has 14 residues. The CDR3 DNA reads TGCGCCAGCAGCCAAGATGCAACTAATGAAAAACTGTTTTTT. Protein: CASSQDATNEKLFF.

The genes are TRBV7-3 and TRBJ2-3; a possible D gene is TRBD2 (5 bases). The germline gives CDR1 SGHTA, CDR2 FQGTGA. V was trimmed by 0 bases and J by 1 base, leaving 17 bases between them. This CDR3 is 18 amino acids long. CDR3 bases: TGTGCCAGCAGCTTAACGGTTAATAGCGATCCTCGCACAGATACGCAGTATTTT. This gives the protein CASSLTVNSDPRTDTQYF.

This chain joins TRBV7-2 and TRBJ2-7, with 9 bases fitting TRBD1. This CDR3 has 13 amino acids. The germline gives CDR1 SGHTA, CDR2 FQGNSA. The trim removed 4 bases at V and 7 bases at J, leaving 5 bases unmatched. The CDR3 sequence is CASSSGTGWEQYF. CDR3 nucleotide sequence: TGTGCCAGCAGCTCTGGGACAGGGTGGGAGCAGTACTTC.

This clonotype has more than one count but fewer than ten. The rearrangement uses TRBV7-2 and TRBJ2-5, with D perhaps TRBD1 (6 bases). Germline V lookup: CDR1 SGHTA, CDR2 FQGNSA. The V end lost 2 bases, the J end lost 5 bases, and 15 bases lay between the germline ends. This CDR3 has 15 amino acids. Here the CDR3 DNA reads TGTGCCAGCAGCTTAAGAGATCCGGACAGCGAGACCCAGTACTTC. It codes for CASSLRDPDSETQYF. Full variable domain (rest looked up from reference TRBV7-2 and TRBJ2-5): GAGVSQSPSNKVTEKGKDVELRCDPISGHTALYWYRQSLGQGLEFLIYFQGNSAPDKSGLPSDRFSAERTGGSVSTLTIQRTQQEDSAVYLCASSLRDPDSETQYFGPGTRLLVL.

This clonotype has more than one count but fewer than ten. The CDR3 nucleotides read TGCGCCAGCAGCCAAGGGCCGGGACAGGGGGCCGGCACAGATACGCAGTATTTT. It encodes CASSQGPGQGAGTDTQYF. The V call is TRBV4-3, the J call TRBJ2-3; 12 bases are shared with TRBD1. The CDR3 loop spans 18 amino acids. The junction had 6 bases not matched to a gene; V was cut back by 1 base and J by 1 base. Germline V gene sequence: CDR1 LGHNA, CDR2 YSLEER.

The V and J genes are TRBV28 and TRBJ1-5; D is undetermined. Germline V gene data show CDR1 as MDHEN and CDR2 as SYDVKM. This CDR3 has 13 amino acids. The V end lost 7 bases, the J end lost 7 bases, and 14 bases lay between the germline ends. The CDR3 is CASTVGVGQPQHF. The CDR3, as DNA: TGTGCCAGCACCGTTGGGGTGGGCCAGCCCCAGCATTTT.